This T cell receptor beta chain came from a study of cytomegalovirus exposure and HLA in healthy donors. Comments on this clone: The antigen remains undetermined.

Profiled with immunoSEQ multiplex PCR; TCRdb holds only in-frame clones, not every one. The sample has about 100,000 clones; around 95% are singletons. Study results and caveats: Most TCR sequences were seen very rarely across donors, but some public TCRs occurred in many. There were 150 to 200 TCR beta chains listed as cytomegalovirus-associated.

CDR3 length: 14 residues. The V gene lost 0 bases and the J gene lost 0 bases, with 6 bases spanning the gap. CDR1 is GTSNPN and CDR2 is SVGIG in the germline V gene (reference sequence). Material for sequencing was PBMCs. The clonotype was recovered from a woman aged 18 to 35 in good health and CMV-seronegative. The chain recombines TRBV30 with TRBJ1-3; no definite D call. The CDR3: CAWSVDFSGNTIYF. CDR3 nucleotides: TGTGCCTGGAGTGTGGACTTCTCTGGAAACACCATATATTTT.